The rows below give T cell receptor beta chains drawn from one sample of a study of spatial heterogeneity in lung cancer. MiXCR, run by TCRdb on the 5' RACE reads, gives a single entry per CDR3 protein. The profile covers roughly 28,000 distinct CDR3 sequences, with just over 7% appearing a single time and over 20% taken by the ten largest. This material consisted of lung tumor tissue, taken at surgery. All receptors come from a male donor with early-stage non-small cell lung cancer. CDR3s include the opening cysteine and the closing phenylalanine or tryptophan. D genes are given only for firm matches. Some rows have no size entry. The others give once, few or many, or a class for an expanded clone.

TRBV7-8	.	TRBJ1-2	many	TGTGCCAGCAGCTTAGTTGGTGGCAGGCCCTTCTATGGCTACACCTTC	CASSLVGGRPFYGYTF
TRBV28	.	TRBJ2-1	many	TGTGCCAGCAGTTTACAATACAATGAGCAGTTCTTC	CASSLQYNEQFF
TRBV5-1	.	TRBJ2-7	medium-sized	TGCGCCAGCAGCTGGGGGGACAGCCTCTACGAGCAGTACTTC	CASSWGDSLYEQYF
TRBV2	TRBD1	TRBJ1-2	many	TGTGCCAGCAGTGGGACAGGGGAAACTGGCTACACCTTC	CASSGTGETGYTF
TRBV7-9	.	TRBJ2-7	many	TGTGCCAGCAGCTTTGGCGATTTCTACGAGCAGTACTTC	CASSFGDFYEQYF
TRBV7-6	TRBD2	TRBJ2-1	.	TGTGCCAGCAGCCCAGCGACTAGCGGGGCCTACAATGAGCAGTTCTTC	CASSPATSGAYNEQFF
TRBV7-2	TRBD2	TRBJ2-5	many	TGTGCCAGCAGCCCGGGGGGGGCAGGACAAGAGACCCAGTACTTC	CASSPGGAGQETQYF
TRBV20-1	.	TRBJ2-3	many	TGCAGTGCACCCCTGGGGGGGGCGAGCACAGATACGCAGTATTTT	CSAPLGGASTDTQYF
TRBV6-2/TRBV6-3	.	TRBJ2-5	.	TGTGCCAGCAGTTCCTTAGGAACCCAAGAGACCCAGTACTTC	CASSSLGTQETQYF
TRBV3-1	.	TRBJ1-1	many	TGTGCCAGCAGCCAAGATGCGGCAGGCGGTGAAGCTTTCTTT	CASSQDAAGGEAFF
TRBV2	TRBD1	TRBJ1-1	.	TGTGCCAGCAGTTGGGACAGGGCCGACACTGAAGCTTTCTTT	CASSWDRADTEAFF
TRBV5-1	.	TRBJ2-7	.	TGCGCCAGCAGCTTGGGGACAGATATCTACGAGCAGTACTTC	CASSLGTDIYEQYF
TRBV4-3	.	TRBJ2-7	many	TGCGCCAGCAGCCAAGATCGTCGTAGCGCGGGCGAGCAGTACTTC	CASSQDRRSAGEQYF
TRBV7-9	.	TRBJ1-1	many	TGTGCCAGCAGCTTAGGACGGGCCCTGAACACTGAAGCTTTCTTT	CASSLGRALNTEAFF
TRBV19	.	TRBJ2-5	.	TGTGCCAGTAGTATGCGGCAGGGTGGGGAGACCCAGTACTTC	CASSMRQGGETQYF
TRBV6-5	.	TRBJ2-3	many	TGTGCCGCCAGGGGCCTTAGCACAGATACGCAGTATTTT	CAARGLSTDTQYF
TRBV19	TRBD1	TRBJ2-2	.	TGTGCCAGTACTCACAGGGGGCGTGGCACCGGGGAGCTGTTTTTT	CASTHRGRGTGELFF
TRBV3-1	TRBD2	TRBJ2-3	many	TGTGCCAGCAGCCCGACTAGCGGTGGCACAGATACGCAGTATTTT	CASSPTSGGTDTQYF
TRBV28	.	TRBJ2-6	many	TGTGCCAGCAGTCCCACGTCTGGGGCCAACGTCCTGACTTTC	CASSPTSGANVLTF
TRBV5-5	.	TRBJ2-6	many	TGTGCCAGCAGCTTGTTGCGATACCCTGGGGCCAACGTCCTGACTTTC	CASSLLRYPGANVLTF
TRBV28	.	TRBJ2-5	few	TGTGCCAGCACCGAGAGGGTATTTCAAGAGACCCAGTACTTC	CASTERVFQETQYF
TRBV29-1	TRBD1	TRBJ1-1	many	TGCAGCGTGGCGACAGGGTCGGACACTGAAGCTTTCTTT	CSVATGSDTEAFF
TRBV20-1	TRBD1	TRBJ1-1	.	TGCAGTCCTCAGCAGGGGGCTGAGAACACTGAAGCTTTCTTT	CSPQQGAENTEAFF
TRBV20-1	TRBD2	TRBJ2-7	many	TGCAGTGCTAGAGATTTGGAGCGGGGATTTTCTGGGCAGTACTTC	CSARDLERGFSGQYF
TRBV10-3	.	TRBJ2-3	many	TGTGCCATCAGTGAGGAAACAAGCGCAGATACGCAGTATTTT	CAISEETSADTQYF
TRBV6-2/TRBV6-3	TRBD2	TRBJ2-7	.	TGTGCCAGCAGCCGTAAGCGGGGCGAGCAGTACTTC	CASSRKRGEQYF
TRBV9	.	TRBJ2-6	many	TGTGCCAGCAGCGTAGATGGTGGGGCCAACGTCCTGACTTTC	CASSVDGGANVLTF
TRBV28	.	TRBJ2-7	many	TGTGCCAGCACCCCCCAGGGGGGGGTCTACGAGCAGTACTTC	CASTPQGGVYEQYF